This T cell receptor (beta chain) derives from a study of cytomegalovirus exposure and HLA in healthy donors. PCR involved 60 Vbeta and 13 Jbeta primers. Sequenced by immunoSEQ multiplex PCR; TCRdb stores in-frame clones only, minus some. The sample includes 75,000 to 95,000 clones, approximately 63% of them seen just once. Comments on this clone: Antigen specificity is unknown.

Overall study findings and caveats: Productive rates of about 90% or about 30% were seen for most TCR beta V segments in an earlier analysis. Later analysis identified several of the most significant clusters that appeared linked to common viral pathogens. Researchers reportedly found TCR beta sequences accurately predicted most subjects' HLA-A and HLA-B alleles. On later analysis, the bulk of CMV-associated TCR beta chains appeared to be HLA-restricted.

Germline V gene lookup returns CDR1 SGHNT and CDR2 YENEEA. Germline trimming cut 5 bases from V and 2 bases from J; bases unmatched to any gene: 9. The CDR3 consists of 16 residues. The chain employs TRBV11-3 and TRBJ2-7, with 10 positions matching TRBD1. Material: PBMCs. The receptor was isolated from a woman under 40 in good health and CMV-seronegative. The CDR3, as DNA: TGTGCCAGCAGCCAGGACCGGACAGGGGGTCCCTACGAGCAGTACTTC. This gives the protein CASSQDRTGGPYEQYF. Looking up the rest from reference TRBV11-3 and TRBJ2-7 gives the full variable domain: EAGVVQSPRYKIIEKKQPVAFWCNPISGHNTLYWYLQNLGQGPELLIRYENEEAVDDSQLPKDRFSAERLKGVDSTLKIQPAELGDSAVYLCASSQDRTGGPYEQYFGPGTRLTVT.